The 12 T cell receptor beta chains below were found in one sample sequenced in a study of technical replicates of blood from a few donors. Using immunoSEQ multiplex PCR, the repertoire was profiled, and TCRdb retains in-frame clones only, with some absent. Among about 83,000 clones listed, approximately 90% were seen once. Sequenced material: T cells isolated from PBMCs. The source is a human donor in good health.

This clone showed up just a few times. The rearrangement links TRBV28 to TRBJ2-1, with D tentatively TRBD2 (6 bases). V was clipped by 8 bases and J by 7 bases, with 21 bases between them. The CDR3 is 15 residues long. Germline assignment: CDR1 MDHEN and CDR2 SYDVKM. This CDR3 is CASGALSGGRNEQFF. CDR3 nucleotides: TGTGCCAGCGGGGCCCTTAGTGGGGGGAGGAATGAGCAGTTCTTC.

The V call is TRBV2, the J call TRBJ2-1; 8 nucleotides line up with TRBD1. The CDR3 extends over 15 amino acids. CDR1 SNHLY and CDR2 FYNNEI come from the germline V gene. V lost 4 bases, J lost 2 bases, and 4 bases stayed unmatched. CDR3 protein: CASSAGQATYNEQFF. CDR3 coding DNA: TGTGCCAGCAGTGCGGGACAGGCAACCTACAATGAGCAGTTCTTC. The variable domain in full, with the rest retrieved from reference TRBV2 and TRBJ2-1, is EPEVTQTPSHQVTQMGQEVILRCVPISNHLYFYWYRQILGQKVEFLVSFYNNEISEKSEIFDDQFSVERPDGSNFTLKIRSTKLEDSAMYFCASSAGQATYNEQFFGPGTRLTVL.

The CDR3 sequence is CSVERTSGRASNEQFF. CDR3 in DNA: TGCAGCGTTGAACGGACTAGCGGGAGGGCCTCCAATGAGCAGTTCTTC. V usage is TRBV29-1 and J usage is TRBJ2-1, with 15 bases that match TRBD2. Unmatched junction bases numbered 5, after V lost 2 bases and J lost 6 bases. The CDR3 length is 16 residues. CDR1 is SQVTM and CDR2 is ANQGSEA in the germline V gene.

This chain connects TRBV29-1 to TRBJ1-5; D call uncertain. Between the trimmed V and J ends, which lost 5 bases and 4 bases, there was a span of 9 bases. The CDR3 runs 12 residues. Germline lookup yields CDR1 SQVTM and CDR2 ANQGSEA. DNA of the CDR3: TGCAGCGTTAACAGTGGAAATCAGCCCCAGCATTTT. Encoded protein: CSVNSGNQPQHF.

This chain uses TRBV28 with TRBJ2-5; a weak D match, TRBD2 (5 bases). Trimming left V 3 bases short and J 5 bases short, with 22 bases between. Germline V CDR1 and CDR2: MDHEN, SYDVKM. CDR3 length: 17 amino acids. CDR3: CASSFHLEGIVGETQYF. CDR3 sequence (DNA): TGTGCCAGCAGTTTCCACCTAGAGGGTATTGTAGGGGAGACCCAGTACTTC.

The chain couples TRBV2 to TRBJ1-1; D uncertain. The V and J ends lost 3 bases and 3 bases respectively, with 5 bases between them. Germline values: CDR1 SNHLY, CDR2 FYNNEI. The CDR3 has 12 amino acids. The CDR3 reads CASSDRDTEAFF. CDR3 nucleotides: TGTGCCAGCAGTGACCGGGACACTGAAGCTTTCTTT.

The chain uses TRBV9 and TRBJ1-1; 10 nucleotides align to TRBD1. This CDR3 has 15 amino acids. V was clipped by 2 bases and J by 7 bases; unmatched bases: 8. CDR1 is SGDLS and CDR2 is YYNGEE in the germline V gene. CDR3 DNA sequence: TGTGCCAGCAGCGTGACCGGGACAGGGGCTTATGAAGCTTTCTTT. Encoded protein: CASSVTGTGAYEAFF.

This clone was observed a few times. This chain uses TRBV19 with TRBJ1-2; D is unclear. The CDR3 runs 15 residues. Germline loops: CDR1 LNHDA, CDR2 SQIVND (reference sequence). The V end was cut by 7 bases, the J end by 8 bases, with 23 bases between. The CDR3 bases are TGTGCCAGTAATACCCGTGACCCCCGAGGTTTCGGCTACACCTTC. It translates to CASNTRDPRGFGYTF.

This clone came up once. This rearrangement joins TRBV5-4 to TRBJ2-7; tentative D call: TRBD2 (7 bases). Germline V gene sequence: CDR1 SGHNT, CDR2 YYREEE (reference sequence). V was clipped by 5 bases and J by 1 base, with 16 bases between them. The CDR3 runs to 15 residues. CDR3 amino acids: CASSGGGAWSYEQYF. The CDR3 DNA reads TGTGCCAGCAGTGGAGGGGGGGCCTGGTCCTACGAGCAGTACTTC.

This clone was picked up one time. The chain uses TRBV18 and TRBJ2-1; a weak D match, TRBD2 (6 bases). Germline loops: CDR1 KGHSH, CDR2 LQKENI. The CDR3 is made up of 16 amino acids. V was cut by 3 bases and J by 7 bases, with 19 bases left in between. CDR3 sequence reads: CASSPPHSGERNEQFF. CDR3 nucleotide sequence: TGTGCCAGCTCACCTCCGCATTCGGGAGAACGGAATGAGCAGTTCTTC.

The J gene is TRBJ1-6, the V gene TRBV9; 7 bases fit TRBD1. The ends lost 3 bases at V and 6 bases at J; junction bases unmatched: 3. The CDR3 loop spans 14 amino acids. Germline lookup yields CDR1 SGDLS and CDR2 YYNGEE. CDR3 DNA: TGTGCCAGCAGCGGGACAGGTGTTAATTCACCCCTCCACTTT. It is translated as CASSGTGVNSPLHF.

The chain's CDR3 is CASSFRGPVGATNEKLFF. DNA of the CDR3: TGCGCCAGCAGCTTCAGGGGCCCCGTCGGGGCAACTAATGAAAAACTGTTTTTT. The gene calls are TRBV5-1 and TRBJ1-4, with D possibly TRBD1 on 6 matching bases. The CDR3 sequence is 18 residues long. Trimming took 2 bases from V and 0 from J, leaving 17 bases between them. Germline CDR1 is SGHRS and CDR2 is YFSETQ. The complete variable domain, with remaining parts taken from reference TRBV5-1 and TRBJ1-4, reads KAGVTQTPRYLIKTRGQQVTLSCSPISGHRSVSWYQQTPGQGLQFLFEYFSETQRNKGNFPGRFSGRQFSNSRSEMNVSTLELGDSALYLCASSFRGPVGATNEKLFFGSGTQLSVL.